The clone carrying this TCR beta chain was picked up a small number of times. V dropped 1 base and J dropped 7 bases, with 13 bases sitting between them. The CDR3 consists of 15 residues. Germline V gene sequence: CDR1 KGHSH, CDR2 LQKENI. Study processing details: Amplification of reference gene primers provided the estimated nucleated cell counts. Assay used: immunoSEQ multiplex PCR; TCRdb lists only in-frame clones, some missing. V, J and clone size derive from that table, while D and trimming were established from the DNA sequence. The sample lists 90,000 to 95,000 clones; roughly 91% were seen once. The data were obtained in a study of blood T cell repertoires in COVID-19. Study at large: Acute-phase and convalescent COVID-19 samples originated in the United States, Italy and Spain. The cDNA or gDNA used as material had been derived from T cells, B-cell-depleted T cells, or PBMCs.

Sequencing was done on a sample of peripheral blood. The chain combines TRBV18 with TRBJ2-2, with D perhaps matching TRBD1 (7 bases). The TCR originated in an elderly woman with active COVID-19. CDR3 sequence reads: CASSPRLGGIGELFF. CDR3 coding DNA: TGTGCCAGCTCACCACGACTAGGGGGCATCGGGGAGCTGTTTTTT.